The clone carrying this T cell receptor (beta chain) was recorded only once. Its antigen is unknown. These data originate in a study of post-analysis software for immune sequencing data. Study outcomes and limitations: TRBV segments more frequent in patients than in controls numbered several and included TRBV5-6, TRBV5-1 and TRBV20-1.

Included in the TCR beta cDNA libraries were unique molecular identifiers. TCRdb re-called the PCR reads with MiXCR, one entry per CDR3 protein. The top ten hold around 4.7% of the sample, which has approximately 770,000 distinct CDR3 sequences, 46% seen once. CDR1 is SGHVS, CDR2 FQNEAQ, per germline. The V gene lost 5 bases and the J gene lost 0 bases, with 4 bases spanning the gap. There are 12 residues in the CDR3. The clonotype comes from a girl aged 5 to 17 with multiple sclerosis. The sample comprised blood. The chain combines TRBV7-8 with TRBJ2-5, with D unresolved. The CDR3 coding sequence is TGTGCCAGCAGCCGGCACCAAGAGACCCAGTACTTC. Protein: CASSRHQETQYF.